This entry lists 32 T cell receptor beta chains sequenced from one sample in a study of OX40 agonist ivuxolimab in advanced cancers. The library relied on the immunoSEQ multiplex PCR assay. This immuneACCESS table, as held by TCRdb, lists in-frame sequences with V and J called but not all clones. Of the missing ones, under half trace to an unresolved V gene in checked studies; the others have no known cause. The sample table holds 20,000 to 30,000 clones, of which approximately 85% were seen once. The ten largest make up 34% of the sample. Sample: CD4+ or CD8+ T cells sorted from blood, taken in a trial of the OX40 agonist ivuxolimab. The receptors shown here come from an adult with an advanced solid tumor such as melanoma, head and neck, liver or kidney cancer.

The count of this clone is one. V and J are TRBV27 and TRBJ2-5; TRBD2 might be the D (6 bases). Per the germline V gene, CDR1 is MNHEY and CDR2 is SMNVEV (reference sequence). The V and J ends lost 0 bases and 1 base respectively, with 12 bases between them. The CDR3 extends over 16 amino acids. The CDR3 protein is CASSLSAGTSQETQYF. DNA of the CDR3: TGTGCCAGCAGTTTATCGGCAGGGACTTCCCAAGAGACCCAGTACTTC.

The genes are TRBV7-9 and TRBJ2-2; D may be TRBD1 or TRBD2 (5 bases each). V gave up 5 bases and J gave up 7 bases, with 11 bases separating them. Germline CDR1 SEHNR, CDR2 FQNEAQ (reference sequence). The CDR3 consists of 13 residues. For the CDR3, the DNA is TGTGCCAGCAGCATCGGGGCCCACGGGGAGCTGTTTTTT. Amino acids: CASSIGAHGELFF.

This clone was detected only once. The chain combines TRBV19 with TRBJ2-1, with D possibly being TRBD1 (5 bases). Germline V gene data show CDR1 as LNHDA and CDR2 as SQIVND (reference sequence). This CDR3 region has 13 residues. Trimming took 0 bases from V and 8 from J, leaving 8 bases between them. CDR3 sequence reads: CASSIDLRDEQFF. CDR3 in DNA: TGTGCCAGTAGTATAGATCTCAGGGATGAGCAGTTCTTC.

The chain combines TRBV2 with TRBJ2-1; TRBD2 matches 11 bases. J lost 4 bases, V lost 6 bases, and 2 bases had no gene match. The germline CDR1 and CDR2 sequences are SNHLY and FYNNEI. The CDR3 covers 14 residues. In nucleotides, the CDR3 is TGTGCCAGCAGCTGGACTAGCGGGTACAATGAGCAGTTCTTC. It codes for CASSWTSGYNEQFF.

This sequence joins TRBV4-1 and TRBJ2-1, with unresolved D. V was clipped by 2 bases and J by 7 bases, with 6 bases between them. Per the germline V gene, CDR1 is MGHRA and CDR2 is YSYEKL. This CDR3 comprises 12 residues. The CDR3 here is CASSQLTNEQFF. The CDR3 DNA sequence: TGCGCCAGCAGCCAACTTACAAATGAGCAGTTCTTC.

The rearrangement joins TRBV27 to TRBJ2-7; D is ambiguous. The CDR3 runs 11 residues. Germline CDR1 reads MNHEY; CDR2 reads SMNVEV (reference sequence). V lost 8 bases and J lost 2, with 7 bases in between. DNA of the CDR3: TGTGCCAGCGGGCCGCCCTACGAGCAGTACTTC. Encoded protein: CASGPPYEQYF.

The CDR3 sequence is CASSRKMEGLVVTQYF. The CDR3 DNA follows: TGTGCCAGCAGTCGCAAAATGGAGGGGTTGGTGGTGACCCAGTACTTC. The rearrangement joins TRBV27 to TRBJ2-5; TRBD2 might be the D (6 bases). The ends were cut back, 5 bases at V and 7 bases at J, with 23 bases in the middle. Germline V lookup: CDR1 MNHEY, CDR2 SMNVEV (reference sequence). The CDR3 is made up of 16 amino acids.

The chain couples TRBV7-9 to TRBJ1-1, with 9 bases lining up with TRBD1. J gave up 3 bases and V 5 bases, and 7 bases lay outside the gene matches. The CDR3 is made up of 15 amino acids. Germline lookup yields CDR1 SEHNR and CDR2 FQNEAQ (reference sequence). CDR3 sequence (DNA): TGTGCCAGCAGCCGACCGGACAGGGGCGACACTGAAGCTTTCTTT. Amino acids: CASSRPDRGDTEAFF.

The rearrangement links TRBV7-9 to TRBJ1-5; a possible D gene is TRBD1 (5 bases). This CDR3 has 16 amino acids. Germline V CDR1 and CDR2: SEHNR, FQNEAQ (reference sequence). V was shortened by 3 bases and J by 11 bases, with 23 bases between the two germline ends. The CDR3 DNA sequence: TGTGCCAGCAGCTTGGGTTCCCCAGGGACCTTTGTAGCCCAGCATTTT. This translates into CASSLGSPGTFVAQHF.

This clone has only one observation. The CDR3 coding sequence is TGTGCCAGCACTCCAGGGTACCAAGAGACCCAGTACTTC. Its translation is CASTPGYQETQYF. The chain uses TRBV2 and TRBJ2-5; tentatively, D is TRBD1 (5 bases). The CDR3 sequence is 13 residues long. V was clipped by 7 bases and J by 0 bases, with 9 bases between them. Per germline, CDR1 SNHLY and CDR2 FYNNEI.

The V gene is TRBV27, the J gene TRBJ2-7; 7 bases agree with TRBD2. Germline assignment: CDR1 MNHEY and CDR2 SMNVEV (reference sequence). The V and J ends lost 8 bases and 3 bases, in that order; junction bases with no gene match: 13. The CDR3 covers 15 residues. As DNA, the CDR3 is TGTGCCAGCTCCCTAGAAGGACTAGGGGTCTACGAGCAGTACTTC. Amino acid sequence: CASSLEGLGVYEQYF.

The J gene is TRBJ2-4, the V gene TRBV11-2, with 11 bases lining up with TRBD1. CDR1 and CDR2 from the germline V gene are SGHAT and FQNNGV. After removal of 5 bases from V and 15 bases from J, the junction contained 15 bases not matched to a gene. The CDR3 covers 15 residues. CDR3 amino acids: CASSPPGTGGPRPYF. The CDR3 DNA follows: TGTGCCAGCAGCCCCCCCGGGACAGGGGGACCCCGGCCGTACTTC. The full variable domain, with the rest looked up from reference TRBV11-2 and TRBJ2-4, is EAGVAQSPRYKIIEKRQSVAFWCNPISGHATLYWYQQILGQGPKLLIQFQNNGVVDDSQLPKDRFSAERLKGVDSTLKIQPAKLEDSAVYLCASSPPGTGGPRPYFGAGTRLSVL.

This CDR3 is CASSLRGPGTSGNSYNEQFF. CDR3 bases: TGTGCCAGCAGCTTAAGAGGCCCCGGGACTAGCGGAAACTCCTACAATGAGCAGTTCTTC. The rearrangement links TRBV7-3 to TRBJ2-1; 11 bases map to TRBD2. CDR1 is SGHTA and CDR2 is FQGTGA in the germline V gene. Unmatched junction bases numbered 11, after V lost 1 base and J lost 0 bases. This CDR3 region has 20 residues.

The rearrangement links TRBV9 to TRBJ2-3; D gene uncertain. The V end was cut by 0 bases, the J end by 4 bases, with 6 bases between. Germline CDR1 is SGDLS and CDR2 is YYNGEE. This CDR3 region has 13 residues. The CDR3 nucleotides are TGTGCCAGCAGCGTAGGGTCGGCAGATACGCAGTATTTT. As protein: CASSVGSADTQYF.

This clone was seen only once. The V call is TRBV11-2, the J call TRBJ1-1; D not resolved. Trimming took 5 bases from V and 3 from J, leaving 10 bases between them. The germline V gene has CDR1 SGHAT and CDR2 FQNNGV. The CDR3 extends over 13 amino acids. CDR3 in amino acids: CASSLSMYTEAFF. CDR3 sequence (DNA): TGTGCCAGCAGCCTTTCCATGTACACTGAAGCTTTCTTT.

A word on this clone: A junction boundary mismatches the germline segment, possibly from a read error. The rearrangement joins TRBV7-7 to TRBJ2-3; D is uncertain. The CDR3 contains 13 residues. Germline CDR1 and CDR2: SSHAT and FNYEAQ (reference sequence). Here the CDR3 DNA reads TGTGCTAGCAGCTTAGGAAGCGCAGATACGCAGTATTTT. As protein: CASSLGSADTQYF.

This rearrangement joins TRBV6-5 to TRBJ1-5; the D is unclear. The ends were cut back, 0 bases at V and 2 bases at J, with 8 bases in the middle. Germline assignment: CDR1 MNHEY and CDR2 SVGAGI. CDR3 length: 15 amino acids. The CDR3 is CASSYSSIGNQPQHF. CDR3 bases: TGTGCCAGCAGTTACTCGTCGATCGGCAATCAGCCCCAGCATTTT.

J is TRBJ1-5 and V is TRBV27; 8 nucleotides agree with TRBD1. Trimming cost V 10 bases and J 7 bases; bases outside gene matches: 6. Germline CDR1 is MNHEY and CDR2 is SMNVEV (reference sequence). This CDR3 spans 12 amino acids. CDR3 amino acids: CATWTGYQPQHF. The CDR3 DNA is TGTGCCACCTGGACAGGGTACCAGCCCCAGCATTTT.

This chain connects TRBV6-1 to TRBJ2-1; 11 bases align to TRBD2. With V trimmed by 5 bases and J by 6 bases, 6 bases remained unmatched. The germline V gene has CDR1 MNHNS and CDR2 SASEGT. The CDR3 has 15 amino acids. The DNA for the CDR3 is TGTGCCAGCAGTCCTCTAGCGGGAGGCCGCAATGAGCAGTTCTTC. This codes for CASSPLAGGRNEQFF.

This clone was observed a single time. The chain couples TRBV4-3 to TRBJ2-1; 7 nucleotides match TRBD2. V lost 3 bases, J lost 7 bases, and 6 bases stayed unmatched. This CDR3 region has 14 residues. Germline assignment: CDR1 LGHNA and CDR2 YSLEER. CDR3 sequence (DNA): TGCGCCAGCAGCCATATAGCGGGCCTGAATGAGCAGTTCTTC. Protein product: CASSHIAGLNEQFF.

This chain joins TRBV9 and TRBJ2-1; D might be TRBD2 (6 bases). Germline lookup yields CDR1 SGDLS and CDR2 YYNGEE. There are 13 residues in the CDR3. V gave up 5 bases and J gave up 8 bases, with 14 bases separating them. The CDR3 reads CASSLGGTDEQFF. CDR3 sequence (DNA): TGTGCCAGCAGTCTAGGCGGGACGGATGAGCAGTTCTTC.

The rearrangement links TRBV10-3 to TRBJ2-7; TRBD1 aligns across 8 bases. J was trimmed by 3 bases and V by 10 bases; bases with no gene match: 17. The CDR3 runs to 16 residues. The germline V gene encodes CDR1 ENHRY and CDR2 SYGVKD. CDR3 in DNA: TGTGCCAGCAGCCCCTATCCGGACAGGGTAGGCTACGAGCAGTACTTC. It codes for CASSPYPDRVGYEQYF.

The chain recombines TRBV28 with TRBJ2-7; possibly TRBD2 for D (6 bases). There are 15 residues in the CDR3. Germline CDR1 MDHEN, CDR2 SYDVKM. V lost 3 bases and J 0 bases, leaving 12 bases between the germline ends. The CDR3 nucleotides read TGTGCCAGCAGTTTTGATAACGGGAGCTCCTACGAGCAGTACTTC. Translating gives CASSFDNGSSYEQYF.

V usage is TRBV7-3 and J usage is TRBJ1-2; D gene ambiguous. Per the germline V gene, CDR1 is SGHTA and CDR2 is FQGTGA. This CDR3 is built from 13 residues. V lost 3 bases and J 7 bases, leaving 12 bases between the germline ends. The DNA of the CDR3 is TGTGCCAGCAGCTTGAGGGATGGGGTTGGCTACACCTTC. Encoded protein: CASSLRDGVGYTF.

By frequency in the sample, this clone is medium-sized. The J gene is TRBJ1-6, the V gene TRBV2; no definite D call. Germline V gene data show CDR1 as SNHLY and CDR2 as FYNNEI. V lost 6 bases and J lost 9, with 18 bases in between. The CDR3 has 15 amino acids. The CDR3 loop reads CASSPPEVLPSPLHF. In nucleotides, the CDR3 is TGTGCCAGCAGCCCCCCAGAGGTTCTCCCTTCACCCCTCCACTTT.

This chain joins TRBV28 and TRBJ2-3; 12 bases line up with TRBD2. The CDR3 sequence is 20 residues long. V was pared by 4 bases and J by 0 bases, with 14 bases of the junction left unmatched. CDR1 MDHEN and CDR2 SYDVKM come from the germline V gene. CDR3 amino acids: CASSSPPLAGGGYSTDTQYF. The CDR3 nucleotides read TGTGCCAGCAGTTCCCCCCCCCTAGCGGGAGGGGGCTACAGCACAGATACGCAGTATTTT. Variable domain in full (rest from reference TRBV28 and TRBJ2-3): DVKVTQSSRYLVKRTGEKVFLECVQDMDHENMFWYRQDPGLGLRLIYFSYDVKMKEKGDIPEGYSVSREKKERFSLILESASTNQTSMYLCASSSPPLAGGGYSTDTQYFGPGTRLTVL.

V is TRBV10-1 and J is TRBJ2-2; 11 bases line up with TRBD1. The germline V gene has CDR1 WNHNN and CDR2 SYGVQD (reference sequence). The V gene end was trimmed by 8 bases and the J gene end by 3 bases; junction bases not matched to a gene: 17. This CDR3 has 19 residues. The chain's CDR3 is CASAPSAVGQGAYTGELFF. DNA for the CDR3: TGCGCCAGCGCCCCTTCAGCGGTTGGACAGGGGGCTTACACCGGGGAGCTGTTTTTT.

For the CDR3, the DNA is TGTGCCAGCAGCTACAAGGCCGGGGAGCTGTTTTTT. It is translated as CASSYKAGELFF. The chain couples TRBV11-2 to TRBJ2-2; D not certain. CDR1 SGHAT and CDR2 FQNNGV come from the germline V gene. V shed 4 bases and J shed 6 bases, with 6 bases lying between them. The CDR3 spans 12 residues. Full variable domain (remainder filled in from reference TRBV11-2 and TRBJ2-2): EAGVAQSPRYKIIEKRQSVAFWCNPISGHATLYWYQQILGQGPKLLIQFQNNGVVDDSQLPKDRFSAERLKGVDSTLKIQPAKLEDSAVYLCASSYKAGELFFGEGSRLTVL.

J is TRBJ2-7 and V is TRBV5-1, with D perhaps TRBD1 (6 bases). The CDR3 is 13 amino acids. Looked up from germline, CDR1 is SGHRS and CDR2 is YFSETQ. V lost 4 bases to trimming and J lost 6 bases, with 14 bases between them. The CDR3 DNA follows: TGCGCCAGCAGCCAAGGGACACGGTTCGAGCAGTACTTC. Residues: CASSQGTRFEQYF.

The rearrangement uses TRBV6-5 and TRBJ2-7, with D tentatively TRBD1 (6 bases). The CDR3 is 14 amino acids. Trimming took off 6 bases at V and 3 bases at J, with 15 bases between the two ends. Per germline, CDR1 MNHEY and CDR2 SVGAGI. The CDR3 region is CASRTWTDNYEQYF. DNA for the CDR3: TGTGCCAGCAGGACCTGGACAGACAACTACGAGCAGTACTTC.

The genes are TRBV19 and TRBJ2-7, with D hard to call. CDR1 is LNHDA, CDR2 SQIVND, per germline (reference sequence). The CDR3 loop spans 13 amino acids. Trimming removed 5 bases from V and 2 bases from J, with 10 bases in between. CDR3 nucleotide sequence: TGTGCCAGTAGTGCGGTTGAGACCTACGAGCAGTACTTC. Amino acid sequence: CASSAVETYEQYF.

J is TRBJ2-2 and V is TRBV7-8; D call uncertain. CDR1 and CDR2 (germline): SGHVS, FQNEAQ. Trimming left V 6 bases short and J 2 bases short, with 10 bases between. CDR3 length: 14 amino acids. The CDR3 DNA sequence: TGTGCCAGCAGTTCCGCCCACAACACCGGGGAGCTGTTTTTT. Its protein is CASSSAHNTGELFF. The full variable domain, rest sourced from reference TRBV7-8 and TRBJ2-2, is GAGVSQSPRYKVAKRGQDVALRCDPISGHVSLFWYQQALGQGPEFLTYFQNEAQLDKSGLPSDRFFAERPEGSVSTLKIQRTQQEDSAVYLCASSSAHNTGELFFGEGSRLTVL.